The clone carrying this T cell receptor (beta chain) was seen only a few times. The data were obtained in a study of T-cell reconstitution after alpha-beta-depleted transplantation in children. TCRbeta library construction was performed incorporating unique molecular identifiers. TCRdb recomputed calls from the PCR reads with MiXCR, one row per CDR3 protein. The sample yields about 460,000 distinct CDR3 sequences, roughly an eighth seen once. The sample in question was PBMCs from the stem cell graft donor, obtained from the stem cell graft. This sequence originates from a human donor who donated a stem cell graft to a child with combined immunodeficiency.

CDR3 bases: TGTGCCAGCAGTCCCCCTTCGGGGGCTGGGTACGAGCAGTACTTC. It is translated as CASSPPSGAGYEQYF. V is TRBV28 and J is TRBJ2-7; D tentatively reads TRBD1 or TRBD2 (6 bases each). V lost 5 bases to trimming and J lost 4 bases, with 18 bases between them. CDR3 length: 15 residues. Germline CDR1 reads MDHEN; CDR2 reads SYDVKM.